This TCR beta chain was profiled in a study of blood T cell repertoires in COVID-19. Study overall: Sites in the United States, Italy and Spain provided acute and convalescent COVID-19 samples. Sources were T cells, B-cell-depleted T cells, or PBMCs; the material itself was cDNA or gDNA.

Germline-derived CDR1 and CDR2 are KGHSH and LQKENI. This CDR3 region has 12 residues. Trimming took off 3 bases at V and 5 bases at J, with 6 bases between the two ends. In the original workflow: Reference gene primer amplification in the assay estimated nucleated cell counts. Assay: immunoSEQ multiplex PCR; the TCRdb copy retains only in-frame clones and omits some. Clone size and V and J calls were adopted from that table, with D and trimming inferred from the DNA. Counted here are around 80,000 clones, about four fifths occurring once; the ten biggest clones make up about 10%. This clone has just one count.

This clonotype originated in a man aged 55 to 70 with acute or convalescent COVID-19. The gene calls are TRBV18 and TRBJ2-3; D not certain. Sample: peripheral blood. For the CDR3, the DNA is TGTGCCAGCTCACCCTCAGGAGATACGCAGTATTTT. It codes for CASSPSGDTQYF.